This TCR beta chain was profiled in a study of cytotoxic CD8 clonotypes in ibrutinib-treated CLL. The wider study: Partial responses totalled approximately 24 and complete responses 2; after median about six years, 14 remained remitted and around twelve progressed. A median around 12 months of treatment, range 6 to 36, preceded the collection of response samples. Study findings and constraints: In comparison with age-matched healthy donors, baseline clonality was higher and tracked circulating CD8+ T-cell counts.

The CDR3 consists of 10 residues. The germline V gene encodes CDR1 SNHLY and CDR2 FYNNEI. The germline V and J ends were trimmed by 8 bases and 7 bases, with 5 bases remaining between them. Here immunoSEQ multiplex PCR was the method, and the copy in TCRdb shows in-frame clones only, minus some. The table lists around 130,000 clones, around four fifths of them singletons. Worth noting for this clone: Antigen unknown.

The genes are TRBV2 and TRBJ2-2; D is uncertain. The TCR originated in a human donor with chronic lymphocytic leukemia. Here the sequenced sample was PBMCs, taken after 24 months of ibrutinib treatment. The CDR3 sequence is CASHDGELFF. CDR3 DNA sequence: TGTGCCAGCCATGACGGGGAGCTGTTTTTT.